This TCR beta chain was sequenced during a study of CD8 T cells in Susac syndrome. This clonotype was picked up one time. Germline CDR1 and CDR2: DFQATT and SNEGSKA (reference sequence). The CDR3 totals 15 residues. Trimming cost V 0 bases and J 7 bases, with 18 bases left between them. Negative isolation yielded the CD8+ and CD4+ T cells, while FACS enriched the TEMRA cells. RNA, at roughly 0.5 to 1 ug, was reverse transcribed with random hexamers. Amplification of TCR beta CDR3 was carried out by immunoSEQ multiplex PCR, which covered 54 Vbeta and 13 Jbeta segments. TCRdb passed the immunoSEQ multiplex PCR reads through MiXCR, listing each CDR3 protein once. The sample contains 27,000 or so distinct CDR3 sequences, 94% of which appear only once.

The V gene is TRBV20-1, the J gene TRBJ2-5; D may be TRBD2 (5 bases). Sequenced: CD8+ T cells from PBMCs. This TCR was recovered from a human donor in good health. The CDR3 reads CSARERAAAVGTQYF. Written as DNA, the CDR3 is TGCAGTGCTAGAGAGAGAGCGGCGGCCGTGGGGACCCAGTACTTC.